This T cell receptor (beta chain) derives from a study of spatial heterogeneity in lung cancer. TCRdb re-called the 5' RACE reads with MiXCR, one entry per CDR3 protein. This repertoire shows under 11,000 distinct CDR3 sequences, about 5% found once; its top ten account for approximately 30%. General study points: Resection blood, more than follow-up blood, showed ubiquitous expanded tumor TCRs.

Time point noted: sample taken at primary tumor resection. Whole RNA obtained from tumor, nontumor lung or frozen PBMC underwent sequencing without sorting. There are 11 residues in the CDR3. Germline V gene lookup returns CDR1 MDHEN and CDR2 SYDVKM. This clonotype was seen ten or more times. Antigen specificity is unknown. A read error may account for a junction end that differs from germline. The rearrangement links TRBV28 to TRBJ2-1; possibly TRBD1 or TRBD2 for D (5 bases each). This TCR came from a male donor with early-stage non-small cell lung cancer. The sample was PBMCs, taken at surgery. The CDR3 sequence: CASSIRDRIGF. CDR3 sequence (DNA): TGTGCCAGCAGTATCCGGGACCGGATTGGATTC.